These 13 T cell receptor beta chains came from one sample sequenced in a study of human T cells and chemical hapten exposure (dated by TCRdb to 2020 to 2022). The library relied on RACE. Instrument used: NextSeq 500. TCRdb itself trimmed the public reads at Q25 with fastp, ran MiXCR and retained productive beta chains. Rows with one shared CDR3 protein collapse into an entry with the most common genes and DNA. The sample profile shows around 110,000 distinct CDR3 sequences; roughly 10% of them were found once. Of the sample, 2.4% falls within the top ten clones. The time point label on this specimen signifies: patch test 3, about 24 weeks after DPC sensitization. The label giving this sample's treatment or condition can be read as: therapeutic diphenylcyclopropenone sensitization with weekly scalp DPC. Material: whole blood, obtained in connection with sensitization to the hapten diphenylcyclopropenone (DPC). The receptors derive from a woman aged 50 to 60 with alopecia areata. Some clones in this sample may be carry-over from other donors' samples.

The chain links TRBV12-3 or TRBV12-4 to TRBJ1-6; the D gene is possibly TRBD1 (5 bases). The V end was cut by 1 base, the J end by 13 bases, with 11 bases between. There are 13 residues in the CDR3. The CDR3 DNA sequence: TGTGCCAGCAGTTTAGGCGGGGGGTCTCCCCTCCACTTT. This gives the protein CASSLGGGSPLHF.

This clonotype came up many times. The chain is built from TRBV3-1 and TRBJ2-7; D not certain. The V gene's germline CDR1 is LGHDT and CDR2 YNNKEL (reference sequence). CDR3 length equals 11 residues. V was pared by 4 bases and J by 2 bases, with 3 bases between. The CDR3 is CASSLPYEQYF. The CDR3 DNA follows: TGTGCCAGCAGCCTGCCCTACGAGCAGTACTTC.

This clonotype was counted only a few times. V is TRBV6-1 and J is TRBJ2-3; the D is unclear. CDR1 is MNHNS and CDR2 is SASEGT in the germline V gene. The CDR3 runs to 15 residues. V was pared by 1 base and J by 2 bases, with 10 bases between. The CDR3 loop reads CASSEVSWPTDTQYF. CDR3 DNA sequence: TGTGCCAGCAGTGAAGTATCCTGGCCCACAGATACGCAGTATTTT.

This clonotype showed up just a few times. The chain employs TRBV15 and TRBJ2-5, with D maybe TRBD2 (6 bases). This CDR3 is 14 amino acids long. V lost 1 base and J 3 bases, leaving 9 bases between the germline ends. Germline V lookup: CDR1 LNHNV, CDR2 YYDKDF (reference sequence). In DNA form, the CDR3 reads TGTGCCACCAGCAGAGGAGGGGAGGAAGAGACCCAGTACTTC. Its translation: CATSRGGEEETQYF.

This clonotype was counted only a few times. The V and J genes are TRBV6-5 and TRBJ1-1; the D is unclear. V was pared by 4 bases and J by 3 bases, with 9 bases between. This CDR3 is built from 13 residues. In germline, CDR1 is MNHEY, CDR2 SVGAGI. CDR3 in amino acids: CASSFMRDTEAFF. The CDR3 DNA reads TGTGCCAGCAGTTTTATGAGGGACACTGAAGCTTTCTTT.

The chain carries TRBV12-3 or TRBV12-4 and TRBJ1-5; D remains ambiguous. V was shortened by 7 bases and J by 1 base, with 8 bases between the two germline ends. CDR3 length equals 13 residues. The CDR3 here is CASTLGSNQPQHF. CDR3 DNA sequence: TGTGCCAGCACCCTTGGCAGCAATCAGCCCCAGCATTTT.

V usage is TRBV12-3 or TRBV12-4 and J usage is TRBJ1-2, with a tentative D call TRBD1 (5 bases). The CDR3 extends over 14 amino acids. V was clipped by 5 bases and J by 4 bases, with 14 bases between them. CDR3 protein: CASSLGVVSYGYTF. CDR3 sequence (DNA): TGTGCCAGCAGTCTAGGGGTCGTCAGCTATGGCTACACCTTC.

The V gene is TRBV12-3 or TRBV12-4, the J gene TRBJ2-1, with 9 nucleotides matching TRBD2. CDR3 length equals 16 residues. The ends lost 4 bases at V and 7 bases at J; junction bases unmatched: 11. The CDR3 coding sequence is TGTGCCAGCAGTTCACCTAGCGGGGCTGGATATAATGAGCAGTTCTTC. It translates to CASSSPSGAGYNEQFF.

This clonotype was seen repeatedly, ten times or more. This sequence joins TRBV20-1 and TRBJ2-5, with 10 nucleotides matching TRBD2. Unmatched junction bases numbered 7, after V lost 4 bases and J lost 5 bases. CDR1 DFQATT and CDR2 SNEGSKA come from the germline V gene (reference sequence). The CDR3 consists of 14 residues. The DNA of the CDR3 is TGCAGTGCTACACCGACTAGCGGGTCTGAGACCCAGTACTTC. This gives the protein CSATPTSGSETQYF.

Only a few counts were recorded for this clonotype. The chain carries TRBV5-1 and TRBJ2-3, with D possibly TRBD1 on 6 matching bases. Trimming stripped 5 bases from V and 2 bases from J, with 15 bases between. The CDR3 covers 15 residues. Germline CDR1 reads SGHRS; CDR2 reads YFSETQ. The CDR3 region is CASSPQGMVTDTQYF. The DNA of the CDR3 is TGCGCCAGCAGTCCGCAGGGGATGGTCACAGATACGCAGTATTTT.

The V call is TRBV12-3 or TRBV12-4, the J call TRBJ2-7; D may correspond to TRBD1 or TRBD2 (5 bases each). Between the trimmed V and J ends, which lost 3 bases and 5 bases, there was a span of 14 bases. CDR3 length equals 14 residues. This CDR3 reads CASSLLGVMNEQYF. Written as DNA, the CDR3 is TGTGCCAGCAGTTTGTTGGGGGTCATGAACGAGCAGTACTTC.

In this sample, this clonotype turned up a few times. This chain connects TRBV20-1 to TRBJ1-1; D not resolved. CDR3 length: 13 amino acids. Germline V gives CDR1 DFQATT, CDR2 SNEGSKA (reference sequence). Between the trimmed V and J ends, which lost 3 bases and 0 bases, there was a span of 8 bases. In nucleotides, the CDR3 is TGCAGTGCTAGGAAGGGTCTGAACACTGAAGCTTTCTTT. It is translated as CSARKGLNTEAFF.

This chain joins TRBV29-1 and TRBJ2-1, with 7 bases that match TRBD1. The CDR3 sequence is 13 residues long. V shed 5 bases, J shed 4 bases, and the junction held 5 bases outside the gene matches. CDR1 is SQVTM, CDR2 ANQGSEA, per germline. The chain's CDR3 is CSVPGTDYNEQFF. The DNA for the CDR3 is TGCAGCGTTCCCGGGACAGATTACAATGAGCAGTTCTTC.